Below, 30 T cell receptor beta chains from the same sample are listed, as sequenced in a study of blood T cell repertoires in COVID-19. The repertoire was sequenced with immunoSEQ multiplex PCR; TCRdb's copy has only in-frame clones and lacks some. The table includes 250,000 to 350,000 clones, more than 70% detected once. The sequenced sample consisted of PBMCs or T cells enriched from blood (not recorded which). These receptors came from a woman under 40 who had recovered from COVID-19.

The CDR3 sequence is CASSEGKAYNEQFF. CDR3 in DNA: TGTGCCAGCAGCGAGGGGAAGGCCTACAATGAGCAGTTCTTC. V is TRBV9 and J is TRBJ2-1; the D gene is possibly TRBD1 (5 bases). The germline gives CDR1 SGDLS, CDR2 YYNGEE. V lost 3 bases, J lost 2 bases, and 9 bases lay in between. CDR3 length equals 14 residues.

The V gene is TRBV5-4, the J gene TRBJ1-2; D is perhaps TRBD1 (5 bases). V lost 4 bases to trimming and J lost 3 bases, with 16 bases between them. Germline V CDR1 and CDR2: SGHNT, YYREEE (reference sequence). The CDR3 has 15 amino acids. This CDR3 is CASSPRQFVYYGYTF. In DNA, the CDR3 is TGTGCCAGCAGCCCTCGACAGTTCGTTTACTATGGCTACACCTTC.

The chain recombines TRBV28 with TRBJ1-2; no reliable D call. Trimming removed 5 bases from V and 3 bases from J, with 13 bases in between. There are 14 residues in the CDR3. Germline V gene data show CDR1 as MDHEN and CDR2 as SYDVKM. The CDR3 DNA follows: TGTGCCAGCAGTCCTATCCTCCGGGACTATGGCTACACCTTC. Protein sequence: CASSPILRDYGYTF.

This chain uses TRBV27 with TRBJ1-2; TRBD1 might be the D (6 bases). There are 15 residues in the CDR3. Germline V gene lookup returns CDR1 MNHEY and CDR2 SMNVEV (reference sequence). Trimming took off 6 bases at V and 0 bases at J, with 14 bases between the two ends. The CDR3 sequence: CASRLEDRPNYGYTF. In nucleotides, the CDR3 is TGTGCCAGCAGACTCGAGGACAGACCTAACTATGGCTACACCTTC.

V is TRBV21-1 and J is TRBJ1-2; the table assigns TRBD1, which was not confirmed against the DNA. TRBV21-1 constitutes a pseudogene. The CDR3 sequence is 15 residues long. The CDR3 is CASRVTGGAGHGYTF. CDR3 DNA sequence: TGTGCCAGCAGGGTAACAGGGGGCGCCGGCCATGGCTACACCTTC.

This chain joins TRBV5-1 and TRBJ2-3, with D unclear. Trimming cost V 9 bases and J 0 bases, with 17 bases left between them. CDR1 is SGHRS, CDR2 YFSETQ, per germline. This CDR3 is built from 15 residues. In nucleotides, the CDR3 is TGCGCCACCCCTAGGCCCGGCCCTAGCACAGATACGCAGTATTTT. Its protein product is CATPRPGPSTDTQYF. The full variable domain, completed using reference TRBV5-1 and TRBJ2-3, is KAGVTQTPRYLIKTRGQQVTLSCSPISGHRSVSWYQQTPGQGLQFLFEYFSETQRNKGNFPGRFSGRQFSNSRSEMNVSTLELGDSALYLCATPRPGPSTDTQYFGPGTRLTVL.

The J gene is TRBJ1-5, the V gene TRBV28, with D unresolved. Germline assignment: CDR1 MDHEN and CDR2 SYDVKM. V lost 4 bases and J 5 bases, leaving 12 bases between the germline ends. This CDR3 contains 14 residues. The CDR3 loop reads CASSSGSFYQPQHF. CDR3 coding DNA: TGTGCCAGCAGTTCGGGGAGTTTTTATCAGCCCCAGCATTTT.

CDR3 bases: TGTGCCAGCAGCCCCCCTCCCGGTGCCGGGGAGCTGTTTTTT. The encoded protein is CASSPPPGAGELFF. J is TRBJ2-2 and V is TRBV9; D is unclear. CDR1 and CDR2 (germline): SGDLS, YYNGEE. The V and J ends lost 4 bases and 6 bases respectively, with 13 bases between them. There are 14 residues in the CDR3.

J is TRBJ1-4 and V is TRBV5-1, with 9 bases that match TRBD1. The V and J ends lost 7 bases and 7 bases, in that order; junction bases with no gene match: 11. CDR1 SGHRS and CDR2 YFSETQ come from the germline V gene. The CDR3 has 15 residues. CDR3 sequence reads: CASAKQGATGEKLFF. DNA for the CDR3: TGCGCCAGCGCCAAACAGGGGGCAACGGGTGAAAAACTGTTTTTT.

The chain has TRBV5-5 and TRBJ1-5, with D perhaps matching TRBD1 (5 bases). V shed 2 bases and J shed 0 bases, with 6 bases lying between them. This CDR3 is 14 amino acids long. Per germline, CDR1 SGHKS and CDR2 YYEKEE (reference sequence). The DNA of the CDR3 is TGTGCCAGCAGCTTTACAGGTAGCAATCAGCCCCAGCATTTT. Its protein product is CASSFTGSNQPQHF.

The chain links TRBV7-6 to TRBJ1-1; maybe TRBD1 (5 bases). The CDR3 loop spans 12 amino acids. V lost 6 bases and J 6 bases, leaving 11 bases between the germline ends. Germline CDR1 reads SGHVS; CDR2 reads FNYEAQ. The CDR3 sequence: CASRGGTPEAFF. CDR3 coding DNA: TGTGCCAGCAGGGGAGGGACGCCTGAAGCTTTCTTT.

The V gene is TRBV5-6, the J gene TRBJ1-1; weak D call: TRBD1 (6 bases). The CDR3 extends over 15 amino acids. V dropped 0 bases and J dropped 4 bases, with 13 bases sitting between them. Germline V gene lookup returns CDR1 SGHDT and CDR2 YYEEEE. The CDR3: CASSLVAGAFTEAFF. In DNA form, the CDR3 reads TGTGCCAGCAGCTTGGTGGCAGGGGCTTTCACTGAAGCTTTCTTT.

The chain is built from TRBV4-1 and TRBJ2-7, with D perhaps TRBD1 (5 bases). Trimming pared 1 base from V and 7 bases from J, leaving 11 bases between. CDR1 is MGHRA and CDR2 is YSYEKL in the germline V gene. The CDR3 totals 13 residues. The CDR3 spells CASSQGQPGEQYF. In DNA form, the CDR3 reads TGCGCCAGCAGCCAAGGACAGCCCGGGGAGCAGTACTTC.

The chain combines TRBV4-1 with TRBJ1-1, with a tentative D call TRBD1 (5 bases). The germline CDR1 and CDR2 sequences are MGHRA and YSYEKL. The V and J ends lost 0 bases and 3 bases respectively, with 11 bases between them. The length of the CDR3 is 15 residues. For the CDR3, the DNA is TGCGCCAGCAGCCAAGAAACCGGGGGTCACACTGAAGCTTTCTTT. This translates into CASSQETGGHTEAFF.

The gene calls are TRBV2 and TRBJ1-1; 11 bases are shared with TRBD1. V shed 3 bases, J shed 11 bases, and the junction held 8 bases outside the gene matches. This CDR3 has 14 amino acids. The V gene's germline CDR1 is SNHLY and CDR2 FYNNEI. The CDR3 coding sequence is TGTGCCAGCAGTGAGGCCAGGACAGGGGGCTCGGCTTTCTTT. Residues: CASSEARTGGSAFF.

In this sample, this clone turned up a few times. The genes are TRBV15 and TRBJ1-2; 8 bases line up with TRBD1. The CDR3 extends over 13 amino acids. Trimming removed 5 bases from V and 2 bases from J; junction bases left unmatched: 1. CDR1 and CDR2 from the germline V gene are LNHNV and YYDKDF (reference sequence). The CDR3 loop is CATSQGANYGYTF. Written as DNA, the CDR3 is TGTGCCACCAGCCAGGGGGCGAACTATGGCTACACCTTC.

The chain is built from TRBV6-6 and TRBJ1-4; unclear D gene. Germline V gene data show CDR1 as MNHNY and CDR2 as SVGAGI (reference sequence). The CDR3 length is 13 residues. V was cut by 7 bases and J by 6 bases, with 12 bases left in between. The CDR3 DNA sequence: TGTGCCAGCAATTTCGGTGTTGATGAAAAACTGTTTTTT. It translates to CASNFGVDEKLFF.

The CDR3 DNA reads TGTGCCAGCACCAAAGAAAAGGGAGGGAGCTACACCTTC. Protein product: CASTKEKGGSYTF. This chain links TRBV6-5 with TRBJ1-2, with D hard to call. CDR1 MNHEY and CDR2 SVGAGI come from the germline V gene. Trimming stripped 7 bases from V and 9 bases from J, with 18 bases between. CDR3 length: 13 residues.

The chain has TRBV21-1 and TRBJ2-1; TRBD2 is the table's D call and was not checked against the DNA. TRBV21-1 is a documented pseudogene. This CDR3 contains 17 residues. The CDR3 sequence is CASSPPRRDPQLNEQFF. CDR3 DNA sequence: TGTGCCAGCAGCCCCCCACGGAGGGACCCCCAACTCAATGAGCAGTTCTTC.

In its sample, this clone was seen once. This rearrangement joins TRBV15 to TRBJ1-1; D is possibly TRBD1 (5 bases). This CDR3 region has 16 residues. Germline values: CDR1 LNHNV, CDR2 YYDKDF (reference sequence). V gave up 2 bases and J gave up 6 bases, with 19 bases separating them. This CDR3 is CATSRLLGGLRAEAFF. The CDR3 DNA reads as TGTGCCACCAGCAGACTACTCGGGGGGTTAAGGGCTGAAGCTTTCTTT.

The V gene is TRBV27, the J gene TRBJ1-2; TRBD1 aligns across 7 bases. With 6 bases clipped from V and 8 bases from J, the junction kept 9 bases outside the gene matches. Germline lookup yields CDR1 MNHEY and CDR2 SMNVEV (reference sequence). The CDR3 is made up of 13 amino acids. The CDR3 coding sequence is TGTGCCAGCAGCCCCATTAGGGGGCAGGGCTACACCTTC. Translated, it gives CASSPIRGQGYTF.

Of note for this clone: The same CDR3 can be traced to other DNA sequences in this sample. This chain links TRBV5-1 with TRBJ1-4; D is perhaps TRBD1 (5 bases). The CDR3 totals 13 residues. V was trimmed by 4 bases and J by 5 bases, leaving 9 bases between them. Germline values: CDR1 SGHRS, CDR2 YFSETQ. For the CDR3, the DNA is TGCGCCAGCAGCCGACAGCCAAATGAAAAACTGTTTTTT. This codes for CASSRQPNEKLFF.

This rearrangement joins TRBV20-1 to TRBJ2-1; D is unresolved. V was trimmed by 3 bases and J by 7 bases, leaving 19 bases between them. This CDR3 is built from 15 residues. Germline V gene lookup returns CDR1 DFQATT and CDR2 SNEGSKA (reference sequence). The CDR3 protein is CSASVLWPALNEQFF. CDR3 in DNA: TGCAGTGCTAGTGTCCTGTGGCCCGCCTTAAATGAGCAGTTCTTC.

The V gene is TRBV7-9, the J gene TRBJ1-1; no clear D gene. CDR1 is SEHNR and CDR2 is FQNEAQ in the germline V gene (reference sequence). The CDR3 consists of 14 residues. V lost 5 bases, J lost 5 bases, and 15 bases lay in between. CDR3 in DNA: TGTGCCAGCAGCCCCCCTCGGGGTGGTACTGAAGCTTTCTTT. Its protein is CASSPPRGGTEAFF.

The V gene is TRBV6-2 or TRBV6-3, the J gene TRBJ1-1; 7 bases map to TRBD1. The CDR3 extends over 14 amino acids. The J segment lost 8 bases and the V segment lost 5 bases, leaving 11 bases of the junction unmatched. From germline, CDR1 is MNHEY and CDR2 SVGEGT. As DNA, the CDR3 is TGTGCCAGCAGTCTAACAGGGGCAAAGAGGGAAGCTTTCTTT. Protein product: CASSLTGAKREAFF.

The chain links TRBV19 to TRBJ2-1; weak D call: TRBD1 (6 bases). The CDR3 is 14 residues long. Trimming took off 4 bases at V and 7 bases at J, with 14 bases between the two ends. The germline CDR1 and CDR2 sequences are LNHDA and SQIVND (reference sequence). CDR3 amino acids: CASSKRTVGNEQFF. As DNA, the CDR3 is TGTGCCAGTAGTAAAAGGACAGTAGGTAATGAGCAGTTCTTC.

The CDR3 DNA reads as TGTGCCAGCCAACTGGGGGCCGGAAACACCATATATTTT. Its protein is CASQLGAGNTIYF. V is TRBV7-2 and J is TRBJ1-3; tentative D call: TRBD1 (6 bases). Trimming pared 8 bases from V and 4 bases from J, leaving 12 bases between. CDR3 length: 13 residues. Germline lookup yields CDR1 SGHTA and CDR2 FQGNSA.

The CDR3 DNA sequence: TGTGCCAGCAGAAAACAGGGGGCGGGTGGCTACACCTTC. Residues: CASRKQGAGGYTF. This chain connects TRBV5-8 to TRBJ1-2; 9 positions match TRBD1. The CDR3 spans 13 residues. V trimming: 5 bases; J trimming: 7 bases; junction bases outside the gene matches: 6. Germline loops: CDR1 SGHTS, CDR2 YDEGEE.

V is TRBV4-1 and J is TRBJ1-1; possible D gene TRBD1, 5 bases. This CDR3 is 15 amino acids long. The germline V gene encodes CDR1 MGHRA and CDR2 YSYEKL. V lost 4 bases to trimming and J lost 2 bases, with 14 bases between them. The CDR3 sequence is CASSPVGLLNTEAFF. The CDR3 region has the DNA TGCGCCAGCAGCCCCGTGGGACTGCTTAACACTGAAGCTTTCTTT.

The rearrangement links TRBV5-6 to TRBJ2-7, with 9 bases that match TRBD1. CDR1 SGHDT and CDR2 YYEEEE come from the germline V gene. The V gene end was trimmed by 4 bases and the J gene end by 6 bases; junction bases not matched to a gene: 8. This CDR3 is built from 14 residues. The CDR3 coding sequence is TGTGCCAGCAGCCATTGGGACAGGGAGGGCGAGCAGTACTTC. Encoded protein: CASSHWDREGEQYF.